One and the same sample provided the 5 T cell receptor beta chains below, sequenced in a study of blood T cell repertoires in COVID-19. Only in-frame clones appear in the TCRdb table, and some are missing; sequencing was by immunoSEQ multiplex PCR. Of roughly 400,000 clones in the sample, around 87% were seen once. Sequences were obtained from peripheral blood. The receptors originated from a woman aged 55-69 years with COVID-19, enrolled during active disease.

The chain carries TRBV7-2 and TRBJ1-6; 8 bases fit TRBD1. Unmatched junction bases numbered 14, after V lost 1 base and J lost 9 bases. The CDR3 has 18 amino acids. Germline CDR1 is SGHTA and CDR2 is FQGNSA. The DNA of the CDR3 is TGTGCCAGCAGCTTAGGGGCTGGGCAGGGGGCAATTAGTTCACCCCTCCACTTT. Its protein is CASSLGAGQGAISSPLHF. The complete variable domain, with remaining parts taken from reference TRBV7-2 and TRBJ1-6, reads GAGVSQSPSNKVTEKGKDVELRCDPISGHTALYWYRQSLGQGLEFLIYFQGNSAPDKSGLPSDRFSAERTGGSVSTLTIQRTQQEDSAVYLCASSLGAGQGAISSPLHFGNGTRLTVT.

The chain has TRBV5-1 and TRBJ1-6; 8 positions match TRBD1. This CDR3 has 17 residues. Losses at the gene ends were 4 bases for V and 8 bases for J; bases not matched to a gene: 14. Germline CDR1 SGHRS, CDR2 YFSETQ. The CDR3, as DNA: TGCGCCAGCAGCCCCGAGCCGAGTACAGGGGGGGATTCACCCCTCCACTTT. Amino acids: CASSPEPSTGGDSPLHF.

As for this clone: Additional DNA sequences in this sample encode the identical CDR3. The rearrangement uses TRBV5-1 and TRBJ1-1, with D possibly matching TRBD1 (5 bases). Between the trimmed V and J ends, which lost 4 bases and 0 bases, there was a span of 10 bases. Germline-derived CDR1 and CDR2 are SGHRS and YFSETQ. This CDR3 region has 14 residues. As DNA, the CDR3 is TGCGCCAGCAGCCCGGGGGATTTGAACACTGAAGCTTTCTTT. Translated: CASSPGDLNTEAFF.

The V and J genes are TRBV7-3 and TRBJ2-1, with D possibly being TRBD1 (6 bases). The CDR3 loop spans 14 amino acids. With 4 bases removed from V and 8 bases from J, the gap between germline ends came to 15 bases. The germline V gene has CDR1 SGHTA and CDR2 FQGTGA. This chain's CDR3 is CASSWYRVKDEQFF. The CDR3 DNA is TGTGCCAGCAGCTGGTACAGGGTAAAGGATGAGCAGTTCTTC.

This chain links TRBV6-6 with TRBJ1-4; D is undetermined. The CDR3 covers 11 residues. CDR1 MNHNY and CDR2 SVGAGI come from the germline V gene (reference sequence). V dropped 7 bases and J dropped 10 bases, with 10 bases sitting between them. This CDR3 is CASTGDIKLFF. The CDR3 region has the DNA TGTGCCAGCACCGGCGACATAAAACTGTTTTTT.